These T cell receptor beta chains were read from a single sample in a study of cytomegalovirus exposure and HLA in healthy donors. Here immunoSEQ multiplex PCR was the method, and the copy in TCRdb shows in-frame clones only, minus some. Of 150,000 or so clones in the sample, about 87% were seen once. The sequenced sample was PBMCs. All receptors come from a woman aged 25 to 45 in good health and CMV-seropositive. The CDR3 runs from the conserved cysteine through the conserved F or W. The D gene is left open where the match is weak.

TRBJ1-2,TRBD1,TRBV19,14,CASSPGTGNYGYTF,TGTGCCAGTAGTCCCGGGACAGGGAACTATGGCTACACCTTC
TRBJ2-2,TRBD1,TRBV6-5,15,CASTQQGAIGGELFF,TGTGCCAGCACTCAACAGGGGGCGATTGGCGGGGAGCTGTTTTTT
TRBJ1-5,NA,TRBV2,14,CASSETGKGQPQHF,TGTGCCAGCAGTGAAACCGGGAAAGGACAGCCCCAGCATTTT
TRBJ2-1,TRBD2,TRBV9,16,CASSVVMAGGPAEQFF,TGTGCCAGCAGCGTAGTAATGGCGGGAGGGCCGGCTGAGCAGTTCTTC
TRBJ1-6,NA,TRBV9,12,CASSVGKEALHF,TGTGCCAGCAGCGTAGGGAAGGAGGCCCTCCACTTT
TRBJ2-3,NA,TRBV29-1,15,CSVGVGAAPTDTQYF,TGCAGCGTTGGGGTCGGAGCGGCGCCCACAGATACGCAGTATTTT
TRBJ2-2,NA,TRBV2,14,CAPAGSANTGELFF,TGTGCCCCGGCCGGGAGCGCGAACACCGGGGAGCTGTTTTTT
TRBJ2-1,NA,TRBV2,16,CASSEGRHPGENEQFF,TGTGCCAGCAGTGAGGGCCGACACCCAGGGGAAAATGAGCAGTTCTTC
TRBJ2-1,NA,TRBV11-2,19,CASSPRTSRTGSSYNEQFF,TGTGCCAGCAGCCCCCGTACGTCCCGTACAGGGAGCTCCTACAATGAGCAGTTCTTC
TRBJ2-1,TRBD2,TRBV5-1,16,CATQGLAGGDPHEQFF,TGCGCCACCCAGGGACTAGCGGGAGGCGACCCCCATGAGCAGTTCTTC
TRBJ2-3,TRBD2,TRBV5-4,15,CASSLLTSGTDTQYF,TGTGCCAGCAGCCTTCTGACTAGCGGTACAGATACGCAGTATTTT
TRBJ2-7,NA,TRBV27,16,CASSLQGGRGSYEQYF,TGTGCCAGCAGTTTACAGGGAGGTCGGGGCTCCTACGAGCAGTACTTC
TRBJ1-1,NA,TRBV18,13,CASSPGGPTEAFF,TGTGCCAGCTCACCAGGGGGCCCCACTGAAGCTTTCTTT
TRBJ2-3,TRBD2,TRBV4-1,16,CASSQDRAGGPVLQYF,TGCGCCAGCAGCCAAGATAGGGCGGGGGGGCCGGTCTTGCAGTATTTT
TRBJ1-5,NA,TRBV4-1,14,CASSQVQGDQPQHF,TGCGCCAGCAGCCAAGTACAGGGAGATCAGCCCCAGCATTTT
TRBJ2-2,NA,TRBV5-4,15,CASSLVKGDTGELFF,TGTGCCAGCAGCTTGGTTAAGGGAGACACCGGGGAGCTGTTTTTT
TRBJ1-1,TRBD1,TRBV19,15,CASSRPTGVFTEAFF,TGTGCCAGTAGTAGGCCGACAGGGGTTTTCACTGAAGCTTTCTTT
TRBJ2-5,TRBD1,TRBV2,14,CASSSWTGGETQYF,TGTGCCAGCAGTAGTTGGACAGGGGGAGAGACCCAGTACTTC
TRBJ2-1,TRBD2,TRBV28,15,CASSIYSGRVDEQFF,TGTGCCAGCAGCATTTATAGCGGGAGGGTTGATGAGCAGTTCTTC
TRBJ2-5,TRBD2,TRBV25-1,17,CASSEYSGTTSQETQYF,TGTGCCAGCAGTGAATATAGCGGGACAACTAGTCAAGAGACCCAGTACTTC
TRBJ2-7,TRBD2,TRBV7-6,17,CASSLVGSGLAGGEQYF,TGTGCCAGCAGCTTGGTGGGCTCGGGTCTAGCGGGAGGCGAGCAGTACTTC
TRBJ2-2,TRBD2,TRBV2,16,CASSGGGGRNTGELFF,TGTGCCAGCAGTGGTGGCGGGGGGCGAAACACCGGGGAGCTGTTTTTT
TRBJ2-1,TRBD2,TRBV11-2,15,CASSLVLADYNEQFF,TGTGCCAGCAGCTTAGTACTAGCGGACTACAATGAGCAGTTCTTC
TRBJ2-7,TRBD2,TRBV5-1,15,CASSFGRGTVYEQYF,TGCGCCAGCAGCTTCGGGCGGGGGACGGTCTACGAGCAGTACTTC
TRBJ2-5,NA,TRBV29-1,13,CSSWTGSPETQYF,TGCAGCTCCTGGACTGGAAGCCCGGAGACCCAGTACTTC